The 3 T cell receptor beta chains reported below all come from one sample, sequenced in a study of post-analysis software for immune sequencing data. Findings of the study overall: Relative to controls, patients had a few TRBV segments at higher frequency, with TRBV5-6, TRBV5-1 and TRBV20-1 among these.

No antigen is known for these receptors. Sequencing libraries made from TCR beta cDNA carried unique molecular identifiers. One entry per CDR3 protein results from TCRdb running MiXCR on the PCR reads. The data contain approximately 690,000 distinct CDR3 sequences, around 64% of them seen just once; the ten biggest clones take up 11%. The sample was blood. Every receptor here comes from a girl under 10 years old with multiple sclerosis.

This clonotype was seen a handful of times. V is TRBV29-1 and J is TRBJ1-5, with 8 bases aligning to TRBD1. This CDR3 has 16 amino acids. Germline V CDR1 and CDR2: SQVTM, ANQGSEA. Trimming cost V 3 bases and J 5 bases; bases outside gene matches: 12. CDR3 loop: CSVEQRKDRVDQPQHF. The CDR3 DNA is TGCAGCGTTGAGCAACGGAAGGACAGGGTGGATCAGCCCCAGCATTTT.

This clonotype was picked up a small number of times. The chain couples TRBV6-5 to TRBJ2-5; unclear D gene. This CDR3 has 15 amino acids. The V gene lost 5 bases and the J gene lost 2 bases, with 15 bases spanning the gap. CDR1 and CDR2 (germline): MNHEY, SVGAGI. The DNA of the CDR3 is TGTGCCAGCAGTCCCCCCAGTGGGCCACAAGAGACCCAGTACTTC. Residues: CASSPPSGPQETQYF.

The chain couples TRBV20-1 to TRBJ2-7, with 7 bases matching TRBD2. The CDR3 sequence is 16 residues long. J gave up 0 bases and V 3 bases, and 11 bases lay outside the gene matches. The germline V gene has CDR1 DFQATT and CDR2 SNEGSKA (reference sequence). The CDR3 nucleotides read TGCAGTGCTAGGGCCCCGTCGGGGGAGGGCTCCTACGAGCAGTACTTC. Its protein is CSARAPSGEGSYEQYF.